This TCR beta chain was identified in a study of identical twins. Notes on the study in general: Modelling approaches yielded underestimates of out-of-frame TCR alpha sharing between monozygotic twins.

CDR3 length: 17 residues. V dropped 3 bases and J dropped 7; count of bases not matched to a gene: 11. The germline V gene encodes CDR1 SGHRS and CDR2 YFSETQ. On this clonotype itself: Its specificity is not known.

A universal primer site was added by template switching, and unique molecular identifiers were carried by the cDNA. MiXCR was run by TCRdb on the 5' RACE reads, yielding one entry per CDR3 protein. Altogether approximately 490,000 distinct CDR3 sequences are present, 20% to 25% being singletons, with the ten largest covering 0.48%. This sample also belongs to another study, concerning yellow fever vaccine responses in identical twins.

The sample taken for sequencing was CD4+ T cells sorted from blood. The chain carries TRBV5-1 and TRBJ2-2, with 11 bases matching TRBD1. The TCR was taken from a woman between 18 and 29 years old in good health. Here the CDR3 reads CASSSRLGQGVFGELFF. CDR3 in DNA: TGCGCCAGCAGCTCTCGTCTGGGACAGGGGGTTTTCGGGGAGCTGTTTTTT. The full variable domain, rest sourced from reference TRBV5-1 and TRBJ2-2, is KAGVTQTPRYLIKTRGQQVTLSCSPISGHRSVSWYQQTPGQGLQFLFEYFSETQRNKGNFPGRFSGRQFSNSRSEMNVSTLELGDSALYLCASSSRLGQGVFGELFFGEGSRLTVL.